One T cell receptor (beta chain) is described in this entry. What it recognizes is unknown. Sequencing was performed with immunoSEQ multiplex PCR; in TCRdb, only in-frame clones are kept and a portion is missing. Of fewer than 15,000 clones listed, roughly four fifths were seen once; the top ten hold 3.5% to 5%. Time point reported: week 47, end of study. Vaccination used 300 ug of mutant IDH1 20-mer peptide per dose, with topical imiquimod. CDR1 and CDR2 from the germline V gene are MDHEN and SYDVKM. The V segment lost 8 bases and the J segment 1 base; nucleotides outside the gene matches: 11. The CDR3 contains 15 residues. These data belong to a study of a mutant IDH1 vaccine in newly diagnosed glioma. Study context: Vaccination began 4-6 weeks post radiotherapy alone, or with temozolomide cycles. It was radiotherapy, temozolomide, or both that patients received previously, with most receiving both.

The chain carries TRBV28 and TRBJ2-7, with 7 nucleotides matching TRBD2. This sequence originates from a woman in her forties with glioma. The sequencing here drew on PBMCs, taken from a glioma patient whose treatment included an IDH1 peptide vaccine. CDR3 residues: CASLRREGKSYEQYF. CDR3 nucleotides: TGTGCCAGCCTGAGGAGGGAGGGGAAATCCTACGAGCAGTACTTC.